Sequencing of this T cell receptor beta chain was carried out in a study of blood T cells in healthy people across ages. Findings and caveats of the study: Samples with more naive T cells showed higher observed beta diversity. Long-lived donors had more naive CD4+ cells and higher diversity than aged donors. The study could not conclusively compare naive and antigen-experienced cells, given its unsorted PBMCs. Expanded clonotype shifts may have been confounded, as the donors had an unknown CMV status.

In this sample, this clonotype turned up a few times. Its antigen is currently unknown. The use of a sample-barcoded 5' primer and a J-beta primer mix characterized a second PCR of roughly 6 to 11 cycles. MiXCR, run by TCRdb on the 5' RACE reads, gives a single entry per CDR3 protein. The sample includes about 1,400,000 distinct CDR3 sequences, approximately 63% seen only once; the top ten take 5.5% to 8%. The CDR3 consists of 15 residues. Germline V gene lookup returns CDR1 SGDLS and CDR2 YYNGEE. Trimming shortened V by 0 bases and J by 4 bases, and 13 bases separated the two germline ends. The chain recombines TRBV9 with TRBJ1-2; tentative D call: TRBD1 (5 bases). The specimen sequenced was blood. The clonotype comes from a man aged 18 to 30 in good health. The CDR3 DNA follows: TGTGCCAGCAGCGTAGATGCAGGGACCTTCTATGGCTACACCTTC. It translates to CASSVDAGTFYGYTF.